This TCR beta chain derives from a study of STAT5B mutations in CD4+ large granular lymphocyte leukemia. At the level of the study: Healthy donors showed HLA-associated enrichment of the CDR3 'QG' motif.

This CDR3 region has 13 residues. Per germline, CDR1 SGHTA and CDR2 FQGNSA. V lost 6 bases and J 4 bases, leaving 12 bases between the germline ends. This clone turned up a few times. Control samples were healthy donors' buffy coats. The assay was run at survey level. Profiled with immunoSEQ multiplex PCR; TCRdb holds only in-frame clones, not every one. The table lists 20,000 to 25,000 clones, roughly 82% of them singletons, with under 10% in the top ten. The receptor's source is a human donor in good health. The sample was CD4+ T cells from blood buffy coats. The rearrangement joins TRBV7-2 to TRBJ1-1, with D possibly TRBD1 on 5 matching bases. CDR3 nucleotide sequence: TGTGCCAGCAGGACAGCCTTGGGCACTGAAGCTTTCTTT. As protein: CASRTALGTEAFF.